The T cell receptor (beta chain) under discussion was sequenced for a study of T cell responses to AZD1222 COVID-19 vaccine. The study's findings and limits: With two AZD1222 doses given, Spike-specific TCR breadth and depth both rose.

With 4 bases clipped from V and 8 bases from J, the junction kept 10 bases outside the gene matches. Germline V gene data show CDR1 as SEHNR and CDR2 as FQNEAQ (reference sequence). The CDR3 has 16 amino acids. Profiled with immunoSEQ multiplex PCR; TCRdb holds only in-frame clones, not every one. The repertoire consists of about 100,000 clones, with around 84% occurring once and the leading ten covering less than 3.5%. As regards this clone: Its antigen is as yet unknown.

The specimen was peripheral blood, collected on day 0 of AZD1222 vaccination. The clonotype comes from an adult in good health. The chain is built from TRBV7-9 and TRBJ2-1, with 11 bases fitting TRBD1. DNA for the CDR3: TGTGCCAGCAGCTACTTCGGGACAGGGGGTTCGGATGAGCAGTTCTTC. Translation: CASSYFGTGGSDEQFF.